Sequencing of this T cell receptor (beta chain) was carried out in a study of vaccination and CD4 T cells after COVID-19. At the level of the study: The peptides that stimulated the cells were overlapping spike peptides from SARS-CoV-2, HCoV-NL63, HCoV-OC43 and HCoV-229E.

Trimming at V came to 0 bases and at J to 1 base, leaving 0 bases not matched to a gene. This CDR3 spans 15 amino acids. The germline V gene has CDR1 MNHEY and CDR2 SVGAGI. This sample's treatment: approximately nine-day PBMC culture with coronavirus spike peptide pools or control peptides (ViraFEST assay). This clonotype was seen more than once but under ten times. Its antigen remains unknown. With the Oncomine TCR Beta short-read assay, DNA from cultured CD4+ T cells was sequenced. TCRdb reprocessed the PCR reads via MiXCR and lists one record per CDR3 protein. The table records about 13,000 distinct CDR3 sequences, more than 50% of them present only once.

This receptor was taken from a human donor with COVID-19. J is TRBJ1-2 and V is TRBV6-5, with TRBD1 identical over 9 bases. The sample in question was cultured CD4+ T cells from blood, obtained after SARS-CoV-2 vaccination. The CDR3 sequence: CASSYSTGGNYGYTF. Written as DNA, the CDR3 is TGTGCCAGCAGTTACTCGACAGGGGGTAACTATGGCTACACCTTC.